The table lists the clone carrying this TCR beta chain with a few counts. This sample is drawn from a study of T-cell reconstitution after alpha-beta-depleted transplantation in children. The ends were cut back, 6 bases at V and 4 bases at J, with 12 bases in the middle. Germline-derived CDR1 and CDR2 are MDHEN and SYDVKM. This CDR3 region has 13 residues. The library targeted TCRbeta and was prepared with unique molecular identifiers. From the PCR reads, TCRdb called clonotypes with MiXCR, one entry per CDR3 protein. The sample yields over 550,000 distinct CDR3 sequences, roughly a tenth seen once. Sequencing was performed on PBMCs from the stem cell graft donor, taken from the stem cell graft. The clonotype was recovered from a human donor who donated a stem cell graft to a child with acute myeloid leukemia. The chain combines TRBV28 with TRBJ1-2; a weak D match, TRBD1 (6 bases). The CDR3 here is CASSFTGLYGYTF. The CDR3 DNA reads as TGTGCCAGCAGCTTCACAGGGCTCTATGGCTACACCTTC.